The 8 T cell receptor beta chains given below trace back to one sample, sequenced in a study of blood T cell repertoires in COVID-19. Libraries were prepared by immunoSEQ multiplex PCR; TCRdb keeps only in-frame clonotypes and omits some of them. Here the sample spans around 240,000 clones, 70% to 90% being singletons. Material: peripheral blood. The receptor source for this set is a middle-aged man with acute or convalescent COVID-19.

In DNA form, the CDR3 reads TGTGCCTGGAGCCCCCTCCTCGGGACAACGAACACCGGGGAGCTGTTTTTT. Protein product: CAWSPLLGTTNTGELFF. The chain uses TRBV30 and TRBJ2-2; TRBD1 is a possible D gene (6 bases). The germline gives CDR1 GTSNPN, CDR2 SVGIG (reference sequence). This CDR3 spans 17 amino acids. Trimming cost V 3 bases and J 0 bases, with 17 bases left between them.

The gene calls are TRBV5-1 and TRBJ2-7; a weak D match, TRBD1 (6 bases). There are 15 residues in the CDR3. With 5 bases removed from V and 2 bases from J, the gap between germline ends came to 17 bases. Germline loops: CDR1 SGHRS, CDR2 YFSETQ. DNA of the CDR3: TGCGCCAGCAGTGTGTCCCCCGGACAGACCTACGAGCAGTACTTC. This gives the protein CASSVSPGQTYEQYF.

This chain connects TRBV5-1 to TRBJ2-3; D is perhaps TRBD2 (6 bases). This CDR3 contains 14 residues. Per germline, CDR1 SGHRS and CDR2 YFSETQ. Between the trimmed V and J ends, which lost 3 bases and 2 bases, there was a span of 10 bases. Written as DNA, the CDR3 is TGCGCCAGCAGCTCCCTAGCGTTCACAGATACGCAGTATTTT. Residues: CASSSLAFTDTQYF.

This chain joins TRBV7-6 and TRBJ1-5; no definite D call. This CDR3 contains 15 residues. Looked up from germline, CDR1 is SGHVS and CDR2 is FNYEAQ. The V gene lost 0 bases and the J gene lost 3 bases, with 9 bases spanning the gap. The CDR3 here is CASSLAHGVNQPQHF. DNA of the CDR3: TGTGCCAGCAGCTTAGCCCACGGGGTCAATCAGCCCCAGCATTTT. The full variable domain, rest sourced from reference TRBV7-6 and TRBJ1-5, is GAGVSQSPRYKVTKRGQDVALRCDPISGHVSLYWYRQALGQGPEFLTYFNYEAQQDKSGLPNDRFSAERPEGSISTLTIQRTEQRDSAMYRCASSLAHGVNQPQHFGDGTRLSIL.

This clone has a handful of counts. The chain couples TRBV5-4 to TRBJ1-4; D is unclear. The CDR3 loop spans 15 amino acids. CDR1 and CDR2 (germline): SGHNT, YYREEE (reference sequence). V gave up 3 bases and J gave up 0 bases, with 9 bases separating them. As DNA, the CDR3 is TGTGCCAGCAGCTCTACTACTACAACTAATGAAAAACTGTTTTTT. Its translation is CASSSTTTTNEKLFF.

The V and J genes are TRBV28 and TRBJ2-7, with 10 nucleotides matching TRBD2. The germline CDR1 and CDR2 sequences are MDHEN and SYDVKM. V shed 8 bases and J 2 bases; nucleotides not matched to a gene: 3. The CDR3 covers 13 residues. CDR3 protein: CASERGGAYEQYF. CDR3 DNA sequence: TGTGCCAGCGAGCGGGGGGGGGCCTACGAGCAGTACTTC.

The chain is built from TRBV11-2 and TRBJ2-7; the match to TRBD2 covers 9 bases. Germline V gene lookup returns CDR1 SGHAT and CDR2 FQNNGV. This CDR3 region has 14 residues. V dropped 3 bases and J dropped 2; count of bases not matched to a gene: 2. In DNA, the CDR3 is TGTGCCAGCAGCTTTGCTAGCGGGACCTACGAGCAGTACTTC. This sequence encodes CASSFASGTYEQYF. The whole variable domain, filled in from reference TRBV11-2 and TRBJ2-7, reads EAGVAQSPRYKIIEKRQSVAFWCNPISGHATLYWYQQILGQGPKLLIQFQNNGVVDDSQLPKDRFSAERLKGVDSTLKIQPAKLEDSAVYLCASSFASGTYEQYFGPGTRLTVT.

V is TRBV15 and J is TRBJ1-2; D is possibly TRBD1 (5 bases). CDR3 length: 15 residues. Germline V gene sequence: CDR1 LNHNV, CDR2 YYDKDF (reference sequence). V was pared by 1 base and J by 8 bases, with 17 bases between. The DNA of the CDR3 is TGTGCCACCAGCAGAGTCGGGACTCCCCGTGTGGGCTACACCTTC. Translating it yields CATSRVGTPRVGYTF.